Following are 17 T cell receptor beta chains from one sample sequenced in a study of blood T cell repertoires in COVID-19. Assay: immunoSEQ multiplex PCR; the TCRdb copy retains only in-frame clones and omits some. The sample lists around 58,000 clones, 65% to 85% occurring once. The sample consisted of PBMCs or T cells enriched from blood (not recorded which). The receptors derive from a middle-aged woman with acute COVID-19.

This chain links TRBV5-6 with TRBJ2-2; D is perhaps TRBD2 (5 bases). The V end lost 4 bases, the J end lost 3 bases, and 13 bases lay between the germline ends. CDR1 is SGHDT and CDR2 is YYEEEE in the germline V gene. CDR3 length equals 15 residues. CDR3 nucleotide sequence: TGTGCCAGCAGCCCCCACGGCGGGTACACCGGGGAGCTGTTTTTT. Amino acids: CASSPHGGYTGELFF.

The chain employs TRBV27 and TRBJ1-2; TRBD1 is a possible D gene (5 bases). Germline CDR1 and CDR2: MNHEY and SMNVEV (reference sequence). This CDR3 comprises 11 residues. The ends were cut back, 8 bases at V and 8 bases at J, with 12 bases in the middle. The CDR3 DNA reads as TGTGCCAGCTCGGGGGTTGGCGGCTACACCTTC. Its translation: CASSGVGGYTF.

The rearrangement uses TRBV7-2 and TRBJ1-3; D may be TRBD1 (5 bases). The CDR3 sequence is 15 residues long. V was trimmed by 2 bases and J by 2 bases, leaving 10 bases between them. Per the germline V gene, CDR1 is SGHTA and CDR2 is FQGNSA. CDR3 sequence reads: CASSLRSRAGNTIYF. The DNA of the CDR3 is TGTGCCAGCAGCTTACGCTCCAGGGCTGGAAACACCATATATTTT.

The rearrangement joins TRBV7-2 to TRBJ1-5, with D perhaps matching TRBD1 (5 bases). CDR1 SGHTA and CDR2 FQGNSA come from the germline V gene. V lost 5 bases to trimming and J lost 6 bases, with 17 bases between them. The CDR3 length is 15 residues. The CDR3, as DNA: TGTGCCAGCAGCCAAAGGGGCCGGTCTGTTCAGCCCCAGCATTTT. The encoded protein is CASSQRGRSVQPQHF.

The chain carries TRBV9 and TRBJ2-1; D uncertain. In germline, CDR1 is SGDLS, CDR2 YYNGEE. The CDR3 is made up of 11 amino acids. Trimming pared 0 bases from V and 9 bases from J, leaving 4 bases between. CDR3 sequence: CASSVASEQFF. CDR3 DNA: TGTGCCAGCAGCGTAGCTAGTGAGCAGTTCTTC.

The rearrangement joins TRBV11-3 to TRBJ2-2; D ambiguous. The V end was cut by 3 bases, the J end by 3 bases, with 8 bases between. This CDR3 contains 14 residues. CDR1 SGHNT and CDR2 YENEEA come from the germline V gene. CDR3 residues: CASSFGQYTGELFF. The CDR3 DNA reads TGTGCCAGCAGCTTTGGCCAGTACACCGGGGAGCTGTTTTTT.

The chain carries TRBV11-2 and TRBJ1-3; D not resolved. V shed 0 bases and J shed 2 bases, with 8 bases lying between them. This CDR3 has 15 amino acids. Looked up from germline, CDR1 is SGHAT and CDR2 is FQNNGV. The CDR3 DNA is TGTGCCAGCAGCTTAGACTGGGGAGCTGGAAACACCATATATTTT. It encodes CASSLDWGAGNTIYF.

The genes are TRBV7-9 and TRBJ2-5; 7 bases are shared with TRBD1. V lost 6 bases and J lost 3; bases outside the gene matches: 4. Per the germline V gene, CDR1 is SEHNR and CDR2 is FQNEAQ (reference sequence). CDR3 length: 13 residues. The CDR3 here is CASRTGTEETQYF. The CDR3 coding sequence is TGTGCCAGCAGGACCGGGACAGAAGAGACCCAGTACTTC.

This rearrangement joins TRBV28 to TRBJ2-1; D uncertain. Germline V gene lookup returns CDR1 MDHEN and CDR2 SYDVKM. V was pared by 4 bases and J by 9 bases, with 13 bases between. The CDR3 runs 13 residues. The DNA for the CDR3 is TGTGCCAGCAGTTCGCCCCCTGCGCCTGAGCAGTTCTTC. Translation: CASSSPPAPEQFF.

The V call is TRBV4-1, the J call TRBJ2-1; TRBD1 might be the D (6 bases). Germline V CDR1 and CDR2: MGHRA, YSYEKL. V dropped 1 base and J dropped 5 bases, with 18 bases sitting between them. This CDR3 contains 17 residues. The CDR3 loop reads CASSQALGARRDNEQFF. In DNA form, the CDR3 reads TGCGCCAGCAGCCAAGCGCTGGGGGCCCGGAGAGACAATGAGCAGTTCTTC.

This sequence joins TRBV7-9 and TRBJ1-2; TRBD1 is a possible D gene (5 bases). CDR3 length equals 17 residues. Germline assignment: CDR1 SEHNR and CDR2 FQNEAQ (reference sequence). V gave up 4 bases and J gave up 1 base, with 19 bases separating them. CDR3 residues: CASSSLRGEEGNYGYTF. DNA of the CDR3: TGTGCCAGCAGCTCCCTCCGGGGGGAGGAGGGTAACTATGGCTACACCTTC.

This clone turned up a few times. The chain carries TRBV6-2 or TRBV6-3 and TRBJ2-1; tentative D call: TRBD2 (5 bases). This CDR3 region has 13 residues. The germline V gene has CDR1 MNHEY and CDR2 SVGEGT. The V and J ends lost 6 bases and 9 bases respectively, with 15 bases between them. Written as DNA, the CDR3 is TGTGCCAGCAGCCCCACCCCGAGCGGTGAGCAGTTCTTC. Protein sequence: CASSPTPSGEQFF.

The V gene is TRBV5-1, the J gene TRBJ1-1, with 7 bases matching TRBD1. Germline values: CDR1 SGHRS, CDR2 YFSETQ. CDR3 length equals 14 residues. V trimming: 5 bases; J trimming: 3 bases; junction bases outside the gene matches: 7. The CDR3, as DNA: TGCGCCAGCAGGCAGGGGGAGTGGGACACTGAAGCTTTCTTT. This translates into CASRQGEWDTEAFF.

The chain's CDR3 is CAISPTQGFEQYV. DNA for the CDR3: TGTGCCATCAGTCCCACCCAGGGGTTCGAGCAGTACGTC. The genes are TRBV10-3 and TRBJ2-7, with TRBD1 as a possible D gene (6 bases). The germline V gene encodes CDR1 ENHRY and CDR2 SYGVKD. CDR3 length: 13 residues. Trimming cost V 5 bases and J 6 bases, with 14 bases left between them.

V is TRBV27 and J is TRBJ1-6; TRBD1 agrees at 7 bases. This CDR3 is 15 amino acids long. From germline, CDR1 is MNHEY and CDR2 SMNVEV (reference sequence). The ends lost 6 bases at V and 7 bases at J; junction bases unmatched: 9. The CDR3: CASSLLTGSNSPLHF. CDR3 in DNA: TGTGCCAGCAGCCTTTTGACAGGGTCGAATTCACCCCTCCACTTT.

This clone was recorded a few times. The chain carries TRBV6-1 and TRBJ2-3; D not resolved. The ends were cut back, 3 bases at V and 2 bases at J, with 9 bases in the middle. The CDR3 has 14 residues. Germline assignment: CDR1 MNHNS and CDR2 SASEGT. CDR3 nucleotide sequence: TGTGCCAGCAGTGAGGAGTGGGTCACAGATACGCAGTATTTT. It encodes CASSEEWVTDTQYF.

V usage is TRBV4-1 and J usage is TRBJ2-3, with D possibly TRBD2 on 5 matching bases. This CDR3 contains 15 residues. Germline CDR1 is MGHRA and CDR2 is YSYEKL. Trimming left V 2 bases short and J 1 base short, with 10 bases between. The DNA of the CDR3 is TGCGCCAGCAGCCAAAACGGGATTCGCACAGATACGCAGTATTTT. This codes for CASSQNGIRTDTQYF.